This T cell receptor beta chain was sequenced during a study of blood T cell repertoires in COVID-19. Those enrolled, adults aged 18 to 89 years, came from 24 US areas. Recovery among Cohort 3 donors was established by two negative PCRs, clearance, or symptom resolution. The CDR3 totals 15 residues. J was trimmed by 1 base and V by 4 bases; bases with no gene match: 3. Germline V CDR1 and CDR2: SGHDN, FVKESK. Assay: immunoSEQ multiplex PCR; the TCRdb copy retains only in-frame clones and omits some. This sample yields nearly 200,000 clones, of which 80% to 90% are seen a single time; around 8.4% belongs to the top ten.

The sequencing input was PBMCs or T cells enriched from blood (not recorded which). The TCR comes from a young woman who had recovered from COVID-19. V and J are TRBV14 and TRBJ2-3, with 9 bases fitting TRBD2. The CDR3 loop reads CASSPIAGGTDTQYF. CDR3 bases: TGTGCCAGCAGCCCTATAGCGGGGGGCACAGATACGCAGTATTTT.